Each of the 16 T cell receptor beta chains below was sequenced from the same sample in a study of blood T cell repertoires in COVID-19. The repertoire was sequenced with immunoSEQ multiplex PCR; TCRdb's copy has only in-frame clones and lacks some. The data hold roughly 280,000 clones, with 85% to 90% observed a single time. The sequenced material came from PBMCs or T cells enriched from blood (not recorded which). The source is a woman in her 30s with acute COVID-19.

The chain recombines TRBV12-3 or TRBV12-4 with TRBJ1-2; D perhaps matches TRBD1 (6 bases). CDR3 size: 12 residues. V lost 6 bases and J 2 bases, leaving 7 bases between the germline ends. CDR3 coding DNA: TGTGCCAGCAGCACAGGGAACTATGGCTACACCTTC. The encoded protein is CASSTGNYGYTF.

This rearrangement joins TRBV30 to TRBJ2-2; a weak D match, TRBD1 (6 bases). The V end was cut by 4 bases, the J end by 1 base, with 16 bases between. The CDR3 consists of 16 residues. Germline loops: CDR1 GTSNPN, CDR2 SVGIG (reference sequence). CDR3 in amino acids: CAWNRNRDMNTGELFF. For the CDR3, the DNA is TGTGCCTGGAACCGTAACAGGGATATGAACACCGGGGAGCTGTTTTTT.

This clone was found once. This chain uses TRBV19 with TRBJ1-1; D possibly corresponds to TRBD1 (6 bases). Per germline, CDR1 LNHDA and CDR2 SQIVND (reference sequence). This CDR3 has 14 amino acids. V dropped 7 bases and J dropped 6 bases, with 18 bases sitting between them. The CDR3 DNA reads TGTGCCAGTAAACCCCAAGCGGGGGCCCCTGAAGCTTTCTTT. This sequence encodes CASKPQAGAPEAFF.

The V call is TRBV19, the J call TRBJ2-1, with 9 bases lining up with TRBD2. The CDR3 totals 18 residues. The germline gives CDR1 LNHDA, CDR2 SQIVND (reference sequence). Germline trimming cut 4 bases from V and 3 bases from J; bases unmatched to any gene: 13. CDR3 amino acids: CASSTELVTSGVYNEQFF. The CDR3 coding sequence is TGTGCCAGTAGTACCGAACTAGTGACTAGCGGTGTCTACAATGAGCAGTTCTTC.

This clone has a single count. The chain recombines TRBV9 with TRBJ2-1; D remains ambiguous. Germline V gives CDR1 SGDLS, CDR2 YYNGEE. The CDR3 totals 19 residues. V was pared by 4 bases and J by 4 bases, with 27 bases between. This CDR3 is CASSKRSLGSIEVYNEQFF. In DNA, the CDR3 is TGTGCCAGCAGCAAACGTAGCCTCGGGTCCATCGAAGTTTACAATGAGCAGTTCTTC.

The genes are TRBV5-1 and TRBJ2-1; D not certain. Germline assignment: CDR1 SGHRS and CDR2 YFSETQ. Between the trimmed V and J ends, which lost 4 bases and 5 bases, there was a span of 10 bases. The CDR3 totals 13 residues. CDR3 nucleotide sequence: TGCGCCAGCAGCGTGGACCGAGACAATGAGCAGTTCTTC. It is translated as CASSVDRDNEQFF.

This chain links TRBV2 with TRBJ2-2, with 9 bases that match TRBD2. V lost 1 base and J lost 3; bases outside the gene matches: 6. Germline CDR1 SNHLY, CDR2 FYNNEI. This CDR3 region has 17 residues. The CDR3 nucleotides read TGTGCCAGCAGTGAAGGAGCTAGCGGGATCTACACCGGGGAGCTGTTTTTT. As protein: CASSEGASGIYTGELFF.

The chain links TRBV28 to TRBJ1-5; 9 bases are a match to TRBD1. CDR3 size: 15 residues. V lost 3 bases, J lost 8 bases, and 8 bases stayed unmatched. Looked up from germline, CDR1 is MDHEN and CDR2 is SYDVKM. The CDR3 is CASSLAGTGTKPQHF. The DNA for the CDR3 is TGTGCCAGCAGTTTGGCCGGGACAGGGACTAAGCCCCAGCATTTT.

The chain joins TRBV7-2 to TRBJ2-3; D remains ambiguous. Trimming pared 5 bases from V and 0 bases from J, leaving 15 bases between. The germline CDR1 and CDR2 sequences are SGHTA and FQGNSA. The length of the CDR3 is 16 residues. This CDR3 is CASSEKRVTSTDTQYF. As DNA, the CDR3 is TGTGCCAGCAGCGAAAAGCGAGTGACTAGCACAGATACGCAGTATTTT.

This chain joins TRBV7-6 and TRBJ2-7; D ambiguous. From germline, CDR1 is SGHVS and CDR2 FNYEAQ. This CDR3 is built from 13 residues. The V gene lost 5 bases and the J gene lost 0 bases, with 8 bases spanning the gap. This CDR3 is CASSPGPSYEQYF. The CDR3 DNA follows: TGTGCCAGCAGCCCCGGTCCCTCCTACGAGCAGTACTTC.

The chain uses TRBV7-8 and TRBJ2-7, with a tentative D call TRBD1 (7 bases). Trimming removed 5 bases at V and 6 bases at J, with 20 bases between. The CDR3 is made up of 15 amino acids. From germline, CDR1 is SGHVS and CDR2 FQNEAQ. Here the CDR3 reads CASSPPRQGGVEQYF. The CDR3 DNA follows: TGTGCCAGCAGCCCACCGAGACAGGGCGGGGTCGAGCAGTACTTC.

This rearrangement joins TRBV4-2 to TRBJ2-3; maybe TRBD1 (5 bases). Germline CDR1 is LGHNA and CDR2 is YNFKEQ. With 1 base removed from V and 6 bases from J, the gap between germline ends came to 17 bases. CDR3 length equals 16 residues. The CDR3 coding sequence is TGTGCCAGCAGCCAAGGGGGTAAGGGGATTTTTGATACGCAGTATTTT. Protein product: CASSQGGKGIFDTQYF.

This CDR3 reads CASSLGATNEKLFF. The CDR3 DNA reads TGTGCCAGCAGCTTAGGAGCAACTAATGAAAAACTGTTTTTT. This chain joins TRBV11-2 and TRBJ1-4, with no clear D. Deletions cut 1 base from V and 0 bases from J, with 3 bases between. Germline V CDR1 and CDR2: SGHAT, FQNNGV. This CDR3 has 14 amino acids.

The J gene is TRBJ2-7, the V gene TRBV11-2, with 7 bases fitting TRBD1. Germline CDR1 is SGHAT and CDR2 is FQNNGV. The CDR3 contains 16 residues. V lost 1 base to trimming and J lost 12 bases; unmatched junction nucleotides: 18. The DNA of the CDR3 is TGTGCCAGCAGCTTAGTCTTCTTCGACAGGGAAGTAACGTTGTACTTC. Encoded protein: CASSLVFFDREVTLYF.

The V and J genes are TRBV10-1 and TRBJ2-1; 10 nucleotides match TRBD1. The CDR3 is made up of 16 amino acids. Germline V gives CDR1 WNHNN, CDR2 SYGVQD (reference sequence). With 2 bases clipped from V and 1 base from J, the junction kept 2 bases outside the gene matches. The CDR3 DNA sequence: TGCGCCAGCAGTGAGGGGACAGGGGCGTCCTACAATGAGCAGTTCTTC. This gives the protein CASSEGTGASYNEQFF.

CDR3 sequence: CASSLNQGNQPQHF. The CDR3 nucleotides read TGTGCCAGCAGCTTGAATCAGGGAAATCAGCCCCAGCATTTT. The J gene is TRBJ1-5, the V gene TRBV11-2; perhaps TRBD1 as D (5 bases). Trimming stripped 3 bases from V and 4 bases from J, with 10 bases between. CDR3 length: 14 residues. CDR1 SGHAT and CDR2 FQNNGV come from the germline V gene.